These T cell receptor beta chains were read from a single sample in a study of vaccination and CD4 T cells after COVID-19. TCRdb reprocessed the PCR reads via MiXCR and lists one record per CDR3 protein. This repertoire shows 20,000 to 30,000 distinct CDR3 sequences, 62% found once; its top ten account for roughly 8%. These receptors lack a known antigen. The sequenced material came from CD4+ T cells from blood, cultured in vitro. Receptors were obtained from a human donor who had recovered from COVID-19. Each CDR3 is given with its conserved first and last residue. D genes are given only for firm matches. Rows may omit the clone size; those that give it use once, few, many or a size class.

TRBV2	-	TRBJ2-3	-	CASRGTVSDTQYF	TGTGCCAGCAGGGGGACCGTTTCAGATACGCAGTATTTT
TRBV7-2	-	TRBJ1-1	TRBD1	CASDQGTGTAFF	TGTGCCAGCGATCAGGGGACAGGGACGGCTTTCTTT
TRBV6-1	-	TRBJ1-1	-	CASSTKALEAFF	TGTGCCAGCAGTACGAAAGCTTTGGAAGCTTTCTTT
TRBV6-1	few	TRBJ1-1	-	CASTLQDVEAFF	TGTGCCAGCACCCTTCAAGATGTCGAAGCTTTCTTT
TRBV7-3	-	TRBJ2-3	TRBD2	CASSLSTLAEPQYF	TGTGCCAGCAGCTTAAGTACGCTAGCGGAGCCGCAGTATTTT
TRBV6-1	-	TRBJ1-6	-	CASSELKGNSPLHF	TGTGCCAGCAGTGAATTGAAGGGAAATTCACCCCTCCACTTT
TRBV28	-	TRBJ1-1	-	CASSSRTGNTEAFF	TGTGCCAGCAGTTCCCGAACAGGGAACACTGAAGCTTTCTTT
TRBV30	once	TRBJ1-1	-	CAWSVGVTEAFF	TGTGCCTGGAGTGTCGGCGTTACTGAAGCTTTCTTT
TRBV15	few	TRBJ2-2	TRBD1	CATSRRSTGVRDGELFF	TGTGCCACCAGCAGACGTTCGACAGGGGTCAGGGACGGGGAGCTGTTTTTT
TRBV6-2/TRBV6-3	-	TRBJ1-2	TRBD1	CGTQGQNYGYTF	TGTGGGACACAGGGGCAGAACTATGGCTACACCTTC
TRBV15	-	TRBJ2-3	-	CATSRDRADTQYF	TGTGCCACCAGCAGAGATCGCGCAGATACGCAGTATTTT
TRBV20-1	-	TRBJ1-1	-	CSAPWGAGSEAFF	TGCAGTGCCCCCTGGGGGGCGGGGAGTGAAGCTTTCTTT
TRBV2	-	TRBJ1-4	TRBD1	CASSRGQGSVGKLFF	TGTGCCAGCAGTCGGGGACAGGGTTCGGTGGGAAAACTGTTTTTT
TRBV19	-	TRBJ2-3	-	CASSPQRGGPKLTDTQYF	TGTGCCAGTAGTCCGCAGAGAGGGGGACCGAAGCTCACAGATACGCAGTATTTT
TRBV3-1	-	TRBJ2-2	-	CASSPGHSNTGELFF	TGTGCCAGCAGCCCGGGACACTCGAACACCGGGGAGCTGTTTTTT
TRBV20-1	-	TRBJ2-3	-	CSAHWNSEADTQYF	TGCAGTGCCCATTGGAATAGCGAGGCTGATACGCAGTATTTT
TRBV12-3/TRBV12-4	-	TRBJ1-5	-	CASSLGTLGNQPQHF	TGTGCCAGCAGCCTCGGGACACTTGGCAATCAGCCCCAGCATTTT
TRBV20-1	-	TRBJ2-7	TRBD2	CSATKLAAEQYF	TGCAGTGCCACGAAACTAGCGGCCGAGCAGTACTTC
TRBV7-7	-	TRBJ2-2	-	CASSPEGVGELFF	TGTGCCAGCAGCCCGGAGGGAGTCGGGGAGCTGTTTTTT
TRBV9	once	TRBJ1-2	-	CASSVERDYGYTF	TGTGCCAGCAGCGTAGAGAGGGACTATGGCTACACCTTC
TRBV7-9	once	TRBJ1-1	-	CASSLPTVNTEAFF	TGTGCCAGCAGCTTACCTACAGTGAACACTGAAGCTTTCTTT
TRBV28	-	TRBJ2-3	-	CASSLWTKGGGRDTQYF	TGTGCCAGCAGTTTATGGACCAAAGGGGGAGGGAGAGATACGCAGTATTTT
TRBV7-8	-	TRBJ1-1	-	CASSLVSGETEAFF	TGTGCCAGCAGCTTAGTCTCCGGGGAAACTGAAGCTTTCTTT
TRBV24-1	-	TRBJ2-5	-	CATSDITRPGSRETQYF	TGTGCCACCAGTGATATAACACGACCGGGATCCAGAGAGACCCAGTACTTC
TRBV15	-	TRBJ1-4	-	CATSASTSPTNEKLFF	TGTGCCACCAGCGCATCTACTTCCCCAACTAATGAAAAACTGTTTTTT
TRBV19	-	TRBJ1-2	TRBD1	CASSRNDRGLAMGDGYTF	TGTGCCAGTAGCAGAAACGACAGGGGGCTTGCCATGGGGGATGGCTACACCTTC
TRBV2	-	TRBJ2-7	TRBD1	CASQTKRTGDDEQYF	TGTGCCAGCCAGACGAAAAGGACAGGTGACGACGAGCAGTACTTC
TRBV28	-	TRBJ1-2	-	CASRENYGYTF	TGTGCCAGCAGGGAAAACTATGGCTACACCTTC
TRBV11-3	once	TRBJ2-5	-	CASSVTVGETQYF	TGTGCCAGCAGCGTAACGGTTGGGGAGACCCAGTACTTC
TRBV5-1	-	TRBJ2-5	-	CASSLAPTGAEGTQYF	TGCGCCAGCAGCTTGGCTCCCACAGGGGCGGAGGGGACCCAGTACTTC
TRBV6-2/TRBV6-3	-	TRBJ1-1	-	CASSLRGGLNTEAFF	TGTGCCAGCAGCCTACGGGGGGGCCTGAACACTGAAGCTTTCTTT
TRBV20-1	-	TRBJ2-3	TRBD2	CSAPGRASGSTDTQYF	TGCAGTGCCCCCGGGAGGGCTAGCGGGAGCACAGATACGCAGTATTTT
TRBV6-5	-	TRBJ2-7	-	CASSYSRGRSYEQYF	TGTGCCAGCAGTTACTCGAGGGGACGCTCCTACGAGCAGTACTTC
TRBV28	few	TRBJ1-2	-	CASRETGIYGYTF	TGTGCCAGCAGAGAAACTGGGATCTATGGCTACACCTTC
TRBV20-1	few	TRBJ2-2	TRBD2	CSARWASGSTGELFF	TGCAGTGCTAGGTGGGCTAGCGGGAGTACCGGGGAGCTGTTTTTT
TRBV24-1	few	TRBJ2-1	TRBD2	CATSDHRLAGYNEQFF	TGTGCCACCAGTGACCATAGACTAGCGGGGTACAATGAGCAGTTCTTC
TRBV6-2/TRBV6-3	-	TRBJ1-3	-	CASSDNRQANTIYF	TGTGCCAGCAGCGACAATCGGCAGGCAAACACCATATATTTT
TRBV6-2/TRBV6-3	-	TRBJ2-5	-	CASSYRWTLQETQYF	TGTGCCAGCAGTTATCGTTGGACATTACAAGAGACCCAGTACTTC
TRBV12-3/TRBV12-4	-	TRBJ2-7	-	CASNTPGDEQYF	TGTGCCAGCAATACCCCGGGGGACGAGCAGTACTTC
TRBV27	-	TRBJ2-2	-	CASSRQKAGELFF	TGTGCCAGCAGCCGACAGAAGGCCGGGGAGCTGTTTTTT
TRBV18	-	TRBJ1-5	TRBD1	CASSPDRVGQPQHF	TGTGCCAGCTCACCGGACAGGGTGGGACAGCCCCAGCATTTT